This T cell receptor (beta chain) was sequenced during a study of T cells in Graves' hyperthyroidism and ophthalmopathy. With 5 bases clipped from V and 7 bases from J, the junction kept 9 bases outside the gene matches. Germline V gives CDR1 SGHAT, CDR2 FQNNGV. CDR3 length: 15 residues. RNA transcripts served as the template for amplifying TCR beta CDR3 regions. HTBI primers were employed in a first-round RT-PCR of the TCR CDR3. TCRdb re-analysed the multiplex PCR reads in MiXCR, keeping a single row per CDR3 protein. The sample records about 290,000 distinct CDR3 sequences, around 15% being singletons. This clonotype was found many times.

The clonotype originates from a woman in her 50s with Graves' hyperthyroidism that later progressed to Graves' ophthalmopathy. The sequencing input was blood. The chain uses TRBV11-2 and TRBJ1-5, with 9 bases lining up with TRBD1. CDR3 DNA sequence: TGTGCCAGCAGCCGCGGACAGGGGTTCGGCCAGCCCCAGCATTTT. As protein: CASSRGQGFGQPQHF. The entire variable domain, with the rest obtained from reference TRBV11-2 and TRBJ1-5, is as follows: EAGVAQSPRYKIIEKRQSVAFWCNPISGHATLYWYQQILGQGPKLLIQFQNNGVVDDSQLPKDRFSAERLKGVDSTLKIQPAKLEDSAVYLCASSRGQGFGQPQHFGDGTRLSIL.